This TCR beta chain was found in a study of radiation and T cells in renal cell carcinoma (TCRdb year 2020). In the study overall: Samples were obtained from a clinical trial, in which 15 Gy stereotactic body radiation therapy was delivered to primary renal cell carcinomas and nephrectomy was performed 4 weeks later. A total of around 50 samples underwent TCR beta sequencing, made up of approximately 26 tumors and some 27 peripheral blood samples. Across all 50 or so samples, 3.8 million or so unique CDR3 nucleotide sequences encoding approximately 3,000,000 unique CDR3 amino acid sequences were identified. On the study overall, not on this receptor specifically: Tracking of blood repertoire dynamics stopped at less than five weeks after treatment, with no follow-up past that point. Because pretreatment tumor biopsies were not available, the baseline intratumoral presence of clonotypes could not be determined. The single-armed trial design could not address effects of radiation dose or scheduling on the TCR repertoire. In blood, the top tumor clonotypes increased from baseline to 2 weeks after radiation and then shrank by 4 weeks, which suggests a temporary expansion of tumor-resident clones.

The germline ends are 18 bases apart after V is trimmed by 2 bases and J by 8 bases. Its CDR3 holds 15 amino acids, cysteine through phenylalanine. The entry retains the CDR3 DNA only, 45 bases that are in frame from base 1. CDR1 and CDR2 were assigned from the germline V gene as MDHEN and SYDVKM. The immunoSEQ kit was used, according to the manufacturer's recommendations, to generate TCR beta libraries from genomic DNA. For library preparation, a first multiplex PCR was performed with proprietary primers, followed by a second PCR in which unique barcodes were added, and bead cleanups were performed after each round. A kit-provided positive control reaction and a negative control reaction were included in every sample batch. The final libraries underwent checking on an Agilent 4200 TapeStation D1000 ScreenTape, volumetric pooling, and quantification by qPCR. Sequencing ran on an Illumina NextSeq500 with a MidOutput 150-cycle cartridge, using 156 Read1 and 15 Index1 cycles with kit custom primers. The pooled library was loaded at approximately 0.95 pM with about 21% PhiX control spiked in. From the authors' description of their analysis: The vendor-processed data were analyzed in R, and a clonotype was defined as all T cells that share the same CDR3 nucleotide sequence. For clone abundance analyses, frequencies were normalized to the 10,000 most abundant clones per sample. Public T cell clones, averaging fewer than five per sample, were removed before analysis. Tumor-enriched clonotypes and baseline blood-enriched clonotypes were defined as those with an abundance difference of at least 32-fold between compartments. A beta-binomial differential abundance model was used to identify clonotypes that expanded or contracted between blood time points. Similarity between tumor and blood repertoires was quantified using the Baroni-Urbani and Buser coefficient, and groups were compared with two-tailed Wilcoxon tests in R. Held by TCRdb, this immuneACCESS table contains in-frame sequences only and omits some clones. Under half of the omission traces to an unresolved V gene where checked; the cause of the rest is unknown. For V, J and clone size, that table is used; D and trimming come from the DNA. The sample has 90,000 to 95,000 clones on record, approximately 83% of them singletons. Of the sample, 5% to 6.5% is held by the ten largest clones.

Taken with the paper, the label for time point translates to: baseline pretreatment blood. In light of the paper, this sample's treatment or condition label describes: 15 Gy SBRT to primary tumor, nephrectomy 4 weeks later. To follow tumor-enriched clonotypes, serial peripheral blood was collected from radiation-treated patients at baseline and at 2 weeks and 4 weeks after SBRT. All patients had renal cell carcinoma with clear cell pathology. The QIAamp DNA Blood Mini Kit (Qiagen) was used to prepare genomic DNA for TCR sequencing. Samples were included in the analyses only if all quality control checks were passed. This clone came up a few times. Its antigen is unknown. No base qualities exist here, and no much larger clone lies one base off it.

The rearrangement combines TRBV28 with TRBJ1-2; there is no confident call for the D gene. The TCR was taken from a man aged 55 to 70 with renal cell carcinoma. The sample here was blood, taken from a patient whose treatment included radiotherapy and nephrectomy. The bases are TGTGCCAGCAGTTTAATCGGGGAACCCGAAGGAGGCTACACCTTC. Its protein reads: CASSLIGEPEGGYTF.